Below are 21 T cell receptor beta chains sequenced from a single sample in a study of monozygotic twins with cystic fibrosis. Assay used: immunoSEQ multiplex PCR; TCRdb lists only in-frame clones, some missing. Of some 35,000 clones in the sample, around 65% were seen once. The sequenced material came from blood. The receptors stem from a girl aged 5 to 17 with cystic fibrosis.

This clone has only a few counts. The chain employs TRBV6-1 and TRBJ2-7; no clear D gene. Germline CDR1 reads MNHNS; CDR2 reads SASEGT. CDR3 size: 14 residues. V lost 3 bases and J lost 2, with 11 bases in between. The CDR3 DNA reads as TGTGCCAGCAGTGAGTGGGGTCGACCCTACGAGCAGTACGTC. Amino acid sequence: CASSEWGRPYEQYV.

The chain links TRBV5-4 to TRBJ2-3; D perhaps matches TRBD2 (6 bases). Germline values: CDR1 SGHNT, CDR2 YYREEE (reference sequence). This CDR3 comprises 13 residues. Trimming left V 8 bases short and J 4 bases short, with 14 bases between. The CDR3 coding sequence is TGTGCCAGTTCCCCAGGAGGGGCAGATACGCAGTATTTT. Protein: CASSPGGADTQYF.

This clone was recorded a few times. The J gene is TRBJ2-7, the V gene TRBV2; 9 bases are a match to TRBD2. Trimming took 2 bases from V and 4 from J; bases not matched to a gene: 3. This CDR3 has 14 residues. Germline V lookup: CDR1 SNHLY, CDR2 FYNNEI. The DNA of the CDR3 is TGTGCCAGCAGTGAACGGCTAGCGGGATACGAGCAGTACTTC. This codes for CASSERLAGYEQYF.

This chain uses TRBV5-1 with TRBJ1-4; the D is unclear. V dropped 1 base and J dropped 3 bases, with 4 bases sitting between them. The CDR3 has 13 residues. Germline values: CDR1 SGHRS, CDR2 YFSETQ. In nucleotides, the CDR3 is TGCGCCAGCAGCTTGACGTCTAATGAAAAACTGTTTTTT. This translates into CASSLTSNEKLFF.

V usage is TRBV6-5 and J usage is TRBJ2-7, with D perhaps TRBD1 or TRBD2 (5 bases each). Trimming pared 2 bases from V and 5 bases from J, leaving 13 bases between. This CDR3 is built from 14 residues. Germline loops: CDR1 MNHEY, CDR2 SVGAGI. As DNA, the CDR3 is TGTGCCAGCAGTTACGGACCCGGGGACCACGAGCAGTACTTC. It specifies CASSYGPGDHEQYF.

The V gene is TRBV30, the J gene TRBJ1-2, with 11 positions matching TRBD1. Germline CDR1 GTSNPN, CDR2 SVGIG (reference sequence). The V gene end was trimmed by 3 bases and the J gene end by 6 bases; junction bases not matched to a gene: 6. The CDR3 covers 14 residues. CDR3 sequence reads: CAWRGQGVIDGYTF. In nucleotides, the CDR3 is TGTGCCTGGAGGGGACAGGGGGTGATCGATGGCTACACCTTC.

The V gene is TRBV9, the J gene TRBJ2-2; 7 bases are shared with TRBD1. The V and J ends lost 3 bases and 7 bases, in that order; junction bases with no gene match: 3. This CDR3 contains 13 residues. CDR1 is SGDLS, CDR2 YYNGEE, per germline. The DNA for the CDR3 is TGTGCCAGCAGCGAGGGACAGTACGGGGAGCTGTTTTTT. Translating it yields CASSEGQYGELFF.

The CDR3 here is CASSYSNRGREETQYF. The CDR3 DNA sequence: TGTGCCAGCAGTTACTCGAACAGGGGGCGGGAAGAGACCCAGTACTTC. This chain connects TRBV6-6 to TRBJ2-5, with 9 bases fitting TRBD1. V lost 0 bases to trimming and J lost 3 bases; unmatched junction nucleotides: 5. The CDR3 covers 16 residues. CDR1 and CDR2 (germline): MNHNY, SVGAGI (reference sequence).

The chain combines TRBV18 with TRBJ1-1; tentatively, D is TRBD1 (5 bases). CDR3 size: 14 residues. Germline loops: CDR1 KGHSH, CDR2 LQKENI. V shed 3 bases and J shed 3 bases, with 11 bases lying between them. The DNA of the CDR3 is TGTGCCAGCTCACCCCTTAGGGACCACACTGAAGCTTTCTTT. Its translation is CASSPLRDHTEAFF.

The chain recombines TRBV11-2 with TRBJ2-1, with TRBD2 matching 13 bases. The V gene end was trimmed by 5 bases and the J gene end by 9 bases; junction bases not matched to a gene: 7. Germline V gene lookup returns CDR1 SGHAT and CDR2 FQNNGV. The CDR3 runs 15 residues. This CDR3 reads CASSPGLAGATEQFF. CDR3 bases: TGTGCCAGCAGCCCTGGACTAGCGGGAGCTACTGAGCAGTTCTTC.

The V gene is TRBV5-1, the J gene TRBJ2-1, with D possibly TRBD1 on 6 matching bases. This CDR3 is 15 amino acids long. Germline V gives CDR1 SGHRS, CDR2 YFSETQ. Deletions cut 0 bases from V and 5 bases from J, with 12 bases between. Here the CDR3 reads CASSLAGVRDNEQFF. The CDR3 DNA sequence: TGCGCCAGCAGCTTGGCAGGGGTTAGGGACAATGAGCAGTTCTTC.

The table lists this clone with a few counts. The rearrangement links TRBV19 to TRBJ2-2; 12 bases agree with TRBD2. Germline V CDR1 and CDR2: LNHDA, SQIVND (reference sequence). The CDR3 runs 16 residues. V gave up 4 bases and J gave up 6 bases; unmatched junction bases: 6. The CDR3 loop is CASSKLAGGPPGELFF. The DNA for the CDR3 is TGTGCCAGTAGTAAACTAGCGGGAGGTCCCCCCGGGGAGCTGTTTTTT.

The chain has TRBV5-6 and TRBJ1-1, with no clear D. Germline assignment: CDR1 SGHDT and CDR2 YYEEEE. CDR3 size: 15 residues. The V gene lost 4 bases and the J gene lost 1 base, with 14 bases spanning the gap. The CDR3 sequence: CASSRVGLTNTEAFF. The DNA for the CDR3 is TGTGCCAGCAGCCGCGTGGGATTGACGAACACTGAAGCTTTCTTT.

Comment on this clone: Mismatch with germline at one junction end may stem from a read error. The chain joins TRBV7-2 to TRBJ2-1; TRBD2 matches at 16 bases. The CDR3 is 14 residues long. Germline CDR1 and CDR2: SGHTA and FQGNSA. CDR3 residues: CASSSGLAGGRLIF. The CDR3 DNA is TGTGCCAGCAGCTCGGGACTAGCGGGAGGGCGGTTGATCTTC.

V and J are TRBV7-2 and TRBJ1-3; D not certain. CDR3 size: 16 residues. Trimming removed 0 bases at V and 0 bases at J, with 9 bases between. CDR1 is SGHTA, CDR2 FQGNSA, per germline. The CDR3, as DNA: TGTGCCAGCAGCTTAGCATCTTTTGTCTCTGGAAACACCATATATTTT. Encoded protein: CASSLASFVSGNTIYF.

The rearrangement links TRBV27 to TRBJ2-5; 9 nucleotides align to TRBD2. This CDR3 is built from 13 residues. The germline gives CDR1 MNHEY, CDR2 SMNVEV (reference sequence). Losses at the gene ends were 7 bases for V and 4 bases for J; bases not matched to a gene: 4. This CDR3 is CASKLAGLETQYF. The CDR3 DNA reads TGTGCCAGCAAGCTAGCGGGATTAGAGACCCAGTACTTC.

The chain uses TRBV30 and TRBJ1-3; weak D call: TRBD1 (6 bases). The CDR3 extends over 14 amino acids. The germline CDR1 and CDR2 sequences are GTSNPN and SVGIG (reference sequence). Trimming removed 1 base from V and 4 bases from J, with 11 bases in between. The CDR3 DNA follows: TGTGCCTGGAGTGAGGGGCAGGGGGGAAACACCATATATTTT. It is translated as CAWSEGQGGNTIYF.

The chain carries TRBV30 and TRBJ2-7, with D perhaps matching TRBD1 or TRBD2 (6 bases each). This CDR3 has 17 amino acids. The germline V gene encodes CDR1 GTSNPN and CDR2 SVGIG (reference sequence). V lost 0 bases to trimming and J lost 0 bases, with 18 bases between them. CDR3 sequence: CAWSVDPVGGSSYEQYF. CDR3 bases: TGTGCCTGGAGTGTAGATCCTGTGGGGGGCTCCTCCTACGAGCAGTACTTC. The entire variable domain, with the rest obtained from reference TRBV30 and TRBJ2-7, is as follows: SQTIHQWPATLVQPVGSPLSLECTVEGTSNPNLYWYRQAAGRGLQLLFYSVGIGQISSEVPQNLSASRPQDRQFILSSKKLLLSDSGFYLCAWSVDPVGGSSYEQYFGPGTRLTVT.

The J gene is TRBJ2-5, the V gene TRBV11-2, with TRBD2 identical over 8 bases. Per germline, CDR1 SGHAT and CDR2 FQNNGV. With V trimmed by 3 bases and J by 5 bases, 5 bases remained unmatched. CDR3 length equals 14 residues. The DNA of the CDR3 is TGTGCCAGCAGCTTGTGGGCTAGCGGGGAGACCCAGTACTTC. Residues: CASSLWASGETQYF.

The chain recombines TRBV1 with TRBJ1-2; the tabulated D call, TRBD1, remains unverified against the DNA. TRBV1 is termed a pseudogene. The length of the CDR3 is 16 residues. The CDR3, as DNA: TGCACCAGCAGCTTTCCCCTAAGGGGGCTAGGCTATGGCTACACCTTC. This codes for CTSSFPLRGLGYGYTF.

This clone was seen only a few times. DNA of the CDR3: TGTGCCAGTACGTCGAGGGCAGGATACGAGCAGTACTTC. Translation gives CASTSRAGYEQYF. The rearrangement links TRBV11-2 to TRBJ2-7; weak D call: TRBD2 (5 bases). The CDR3 totals 13 residues. Trimming took 9 bases from V and 4 from J, leaving 16 bases between them. Germline values: CDR1 SGHAT, CDR2 FQNNGV.